Listed below are T cell receptor beta chains from one sample, sequenced in a study of CD8+ T cells in alopecia areata. Sequencing was performed with immunoSEQ multiplex PCR; in TCRdb, only in-frame clones are kept and a portion is missing. The sample contains 110,000 to 150,000 clones, 45% to 60% of which appear only once. The specimen comprised CD8+ T cells sorted from blood, sampled at week 4, from a patient treated with tofacitinib. The receptors were gathered from a human donor with alopecia areata. The CDR3 runs from the conserved cysteine through the conserved F or W.

J,V,CDR3
TRBJ2-2,TRBV5-1,CASSPWGAEAGELFF
TRBJ1-5,TRBV30,CAWSLDYNQPQHF
TRBJ2-5,TRBV7-6,CASSPASGGQETQYF
TRBJ2-7,TRBV29-1,CSVLGTSGAKYEQYF
TRBJ1-1,TRBV29-1,CSVGGGSEAFF
TRBJ2-1,TRBV29-1,CSVDRGEDNEQFF
TRBJ1-5,TRBV30,CAWSPTGATQPQHF
TRBJ1-1,TRBV30,CAWGLGGEAFF
TRBJ2-4,TRBV27,CASSLGRKNIQYF
TRBJ2-2,TRBV7-6,CASSKGTDYTGELFF
TRBJ2-3,TRBV7-9,CASSGEGTDTQYF